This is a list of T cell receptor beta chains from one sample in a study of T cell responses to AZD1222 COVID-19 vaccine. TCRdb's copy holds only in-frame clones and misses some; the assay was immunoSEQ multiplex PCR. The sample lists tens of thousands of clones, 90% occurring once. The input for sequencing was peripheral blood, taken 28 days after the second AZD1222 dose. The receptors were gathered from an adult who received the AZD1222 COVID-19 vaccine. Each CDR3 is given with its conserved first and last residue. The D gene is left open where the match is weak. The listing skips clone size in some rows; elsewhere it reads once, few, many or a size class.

CDR3aa: CASLLGQGAGTGELFF; CDR3nt: TGTGCCAGCCTCTTGGGACAGGGGGCTGGCACCGGGGAGCTGTTTTTT; j_gene: TRBJ2-2; abundance: NA; d_gene: TRBD1; v_gene: TRBV6-6
CDR3aa: CASSRSTYFGTSGRNTGELFF; CDR3nt: TGTGCCAGCAGTCGCTCAACGTACTTCGGGACTAGCGGACGGAACACCGGGGAGCTGTTTTTT; j_gene: TRBJ2-2; abundance: NA; d_gene: TRBD2; v_gene: TRBV27
CDR3aa: CASSPPDQPQHF; CDR3nt: TGTGCCAGCAGCCCCCCGGATCAGCCCCAGCATTTT; j_gene: TRBJ1-5; abundance: NA; d_gene: NA; v_gene: TRBV7-2
CDR3aa: CASSLRETGRGSNQPQHF; CDR3nt: TGTGCCAGCAGCTTAAGGGAGACAGGGAGGGGGAGCAATCAGCCCCAGCATTTT; j_gene: TRBJ1-5; abundance: NA; d_gene: TRBD1; v_gene: TRBV5-6
CDR3aa: CASSLGTLGTEAFF; CDR3nt: TGTGCCAGCAGCTTAGGGACCCTAGGTACTGAAGCTTTCTTT; j_gene: TRBJ1-1; abundance: NA; d_gene: NA; v_gene: TRBV5-4
CDR3aa: CASSENPSGVGETQYF; CDR3nt: TGTGCCAGCAGTGAAAATCCGTCAGGGGTGGGAGAGACCCAGTACTTC; j_gene: TRBJ2-5; abundance: NA; d_gene: NA; v_gene: TRBV2
CDR3aa: CASSVGRDGDYEQYF; CDR3nt: TGTGCCAGCAGCGTAGGTAGGGACGGGGACTACGAGCAGTACTTC; j_gene: TRBJ2-7; abundance: NA; d_gene: NA; v_gene: TRBV9
CDR3aa: CASSSEGRKTQYF; CDR3nt: TGTGCCAGTAGTTCTGAGGGGAGAAAGACCCAGTACTTC; j_gene: TRBJ2-5; abundance: NA; d_gene: NA; v_gene: TRBV19
CDR3aa: CASSLRTGNEKLFF; CDR3nt: TGTGCCAGCAGTTTACGGACAGGGAATGAAAAACTGTTTTTT; j_gene: TRBJ1-4; abundance: NA; d_gene: TRBD1; v_gene: TRBV27
CDR3aa: CASSQREVETQYF; CDR3nt: TGTGCCAGCAGCCAACGAGAAGTTGAGACCCAGTACTTC; j_gene: TRBJ2-5; abundance: NA; d_gene: NA; v_gene: TRBV3-1/TRBV3-2
CDR3aa: CATSRERTRGQETQYF; CDR3nt: TGTGCCACCAGCAGGGAACGAACCCGTGGCCAAGAGACCCAGTACTTC; j_gene: TRBJ2-5; abundance: NA; d_gene: NA; v_gene: TRBV15
CDR3aa: CASSLWLAGGTGELFF; CDR3nt: TGTGCCAGCAGTTTATGGCTAGCGGGGGGCACCGGGGAGCTGTTTTTT; j_gene: TRBJ2-2; abundance: NA; d_gene: TRBD2; v_gene: TRBV27
CDR3aa: CASRVRSSWDTGELFF; CDR3nt: TGTGCCAGTAGAGTTCGGTCTTCATGGGACACCGGGGAGCTGTTTTTT; j_gene: TRBJ2-2; abundance: NA; d_gene: NA; v_gene: TRBV19
CDR3aa: CASCDLGSYNSPLHF; CDR3nt: TGTGCCAGCTGTGATTTAGGCTCCTATAATTCACCCCTCCACTTT; j_gene: TRBJ1-6; abundance: NA; d_gene: NA; v_gene: TRBV6-1
CDR3aa: CASSRGDQPQHF; CDR3nt: TGTGCCAGCAGTAGAGGGGATCAGCCCCAGCATTTT; j_gene: TRBJ1-5; abundance: NA; d_gene: NA; v_gene: TRBV6-2/TRBV6-3
CDR3aa: CASTGRERYEQYF; CDR3nt: TGTGCCAGTACTGGCAGGGAGCGCTACGAGCAGTACTTC; j_gene: TRBJ2-7; abundance: NA; d_gene: NA; v_gene: TRBV19
CDR3aa: CASSLGLAASTDTQYF; CDR3nt: TGCGCCAGCAGCTTGGGTTTAGCTGCAAGCACAGATACGCAGTATTTT; j_gene: TRBJ2-3; abundance: NA; d_gene: NA; v_gene: TRBV5-1
CDR3aa: CASSLQLALAGELFF; CDR3nt: TGTGCCAGCAGCTTACAACTAGCCCTAGCCGGGGAGCTGTTTTTT; j_gene: TRBJ2-2; abundance: NA; d_gene: NA; v_gene: TRBV7-2
CDR3aa: CASLPPGGVGTEAFF; CDR3nt: TGTGCCAGCCTACCGCCAGGGGGCGTCGGCACTGAAGCTTTCTTT; j_gene: TRBJ1-1; abundance: few; d_gene: TRBD1; v_gene: TRBV6-5
CDR3aa: CASSFGLISDTQYF; CDR3nt: TGTGCCAGCAGCTTCGGTTTAATTTCAGATACGCAGTATTTT; j_gene: TRBJ2-3; abundance: NA; d_gene: NA; v_gene: TRBV6-2/TRBV6-3
CDR3aa: CSARDNYEQYF; CDR3nt: TGCAGTGCTCGGGACAACTACGAGCAGTACTTC; j_gene: TRBJ2-7; abundance: NA; d_gene: NA; v_gene: TRBV20-1
CDR3aa: CASSILGTGSYEQYF; CDR3nt: TGTGCCAGTAGTATATTGGGGACAGGCTCCTACGAGCAGTACTTC; j_gene: TRBJ2-7; abundance: NA; d_gene: TRBD1; v_gene: TRBV19
CDR3aa: CASSPRIGGVANTEAFF; CDR3nt: TGTGCCAGCAGCCCTCGTATCGGGGGCGTAGCGAACACTGAAGCTTTCTTT; j_gene: TRBJ1-1; abundance: NA; d_gene: NA; v_gene: TRBV7-2
CDR3aa: CASSWGQKSSKHTEAFF; CDR3nt: TGTGCCAGCAGTTGGGGACAGAAATCCTCAAAGCACACTGAAGCTTTCTTT; j_gene: TRBJ1-1; abundance: NA; d_gene: TRBD1; v_gene: TRBV27
CDR3aa: CSVERGSGGYTF; CDR3nt: TGCAGCGTTGAACGGGGATCAGGGGGCTACACCTTC; j_gene: TRBJ1-2; abundance: once; d_gene: NA; v_gene: TRBV29-1
CDR3aa: CASSASEGAEAFF; CDR3nt: TGTGCCAGCAGCGCCAGCGAGGGGGCTGAAGCTTTCTTT; j_gene: TRBJ1-1; abundance: NA; d_gene: NA; v_gene: TRBV6-5
CDR3aa: CASRRVSDEQYF; CDR3nt: TGTGCCAGCAGACGGGTGTCCGACGAGCAGTACTTC; j_gene: TRBJ2-7; abundance: NA; d_gene: NA; v_gene: TRBV6-5
CDR3aa: CASSVEVGGAEAFF; CDR3nt: TGTGCCAGCAGCGTAGAAGTGGGGGGCGCGGAAGCTTTCTTT; j_gene: TRBJ1-1; abundance: few; d_gene: NA; v_gene: TRBV9
CDR3aa: CASSEVMNTEAFF; CDR3nt: TGTGCCAGCTCAGAGGTTATGAACACTGAAGCTTTCTTT; j_gene: TRBJ1-1; abundance: NA; d_gene: NA; v_gene: TRBV18
CDR3aa: CASMGQGASPLHF; CDR3nt: TGTGCCAGTATGGGACAGGGGGCTTCACCCCTCCACTTT; j_gene: TRBJ1-6; abundance: NA; d_gene: TRBD1; v_gene: TRBV11-2
CDR3aa: CASSQDLRGSRTGELFF; CDR3nt: TGTGCCAGCAGCCAAGATCTGAGGGGGTCAAGGACCGGGGAGCTGTTTTTT; j_gene: TRBJ2-2; abundance: once; d_gene: NA; v_gene: TRBV3-1/TRBV3-2
CDR3aa: CASSLTGTGGRSYNSPLHF; CDR3nt: TGTGCCAGCAGCTTAACCGGGACAGGGGGAAGGTCCTATAATTCACCCCTCCACTTT; j_gene: TRBJ1-6; abundance: NA; d_gene: TRBD1; v_gene: TRBV7-3
CDR3aa: CASSLAQGNSPLHF; CDR3nt: TGCGCCAGCAGCTTGGCACAGGGAAACTCACCCCTCCACTTT; j_gene: TRBJ1-6; abundance: NA; d_gene: NA; v_gene: TRBV5-1
CDR3aa: CASSFRGRKDQPQHF; CDR3nt: TGTGCCAGCAGCTTTCGGGGGAGGAAAGACCAGCCCCAGCATTTT; j_gene: TRBJ1-5; abundance: NA; d_gene: NA; v_gene: TRBV7-9
CDR3aa: CASSTGLASAQYF; CDR3nt: TGTGCCAGCAGCACCGGACTAGCTTCGGCGCAGTACTTC; j_gene: TRBJ2-7; abundance: NA; d_gene: TRBD2; v_gene: TRBV5-4
CDR3aa: CASSLTDRANTGELFF; CDR3nt: TGCGCCAGCAGCTTAACCGACAGGGCGAACACCGGGGAGCTGTTTTTT; j_gene: TRBJ2-2; abundance: NA; d_gene: TRBD1; v_gene: TRBV5-1
CDR3aa: CASSLYGTADTQYF; CDR3nt: TGTGCCAGCAGCCTATATGGTACGGCAGATACGCAGTATTTT; j_gene: TRBJ2-3; abundance: NA; d_gene: NA; v_gene: TRBV11-3
CDR3aa: CASNLAGGLSYEQYF; CDR3nt: TGTGCCAGCAACCTAGCGGGGGGCCTATCCTACGAGCAGTACTTC; j_gene: TRBJ2-7; abundance: NA; d_gene: TRBD2; v_gene: TRBV7-2
CDR3aa: CASSYSSAQPQHF; CDR3nt: TGTGCCAGCAGTTACTCGAGTGCCCAGCCCCAGCATTTT; j_gene: TRBJ1-5; abundance: NA; d_gene: NA; v_gene: TRBV6-2/TRBV6-3
CDR3aa: CASSQGTGNSPLHF; CDR3nt: TGTGCCAGCTCCCAGGGGACGGGTAATTCACCCCTCCACTTT; j_gene: TRBJ1-6; abundance: NA; d_gene: NA; v_gene: TRBV18
CDR3aa: CASSLGSGAYTDTQYF; CDR3nt: TGTGCCAGCAGTTTAGGTAGCGGGGCCTACACAGATACGCAGTATTTT; j_gene: TRBJ2-3; abundance: NA; d_gene: TRBD2; v_gene: TRBV28
CDR3aa: CASSAQGGGYNEQFF; CDR3nt: TGTGCCAGCAGCGCCCAGGGGGGCGGCTACAATGAGCAGTTCTTC; j_gene: TRBJ2-1; abundance: NA; d_gene: NA; v_gene: TRBV9
CDR3aa: CASRTGGAGTEAFF; CDR3nt: TGTGCCAGCAGAACAGGGGGCGCGGGAACTGAAGCTTTCTTT; j_gene: TRBJ1-1; abundance: NA; d_gene: TRBD1; v_gene: TRBV27
CDR3aa: CASKGGISYNEQFF; CDR3nt: TGTGCCTCAAAGGGGGGCATCTCCTACAATGAGCAGTTCTTC; j_gene: TRBJ2-1; abundance: NA; d_gene: NA; v_gene: TRBV2
CDR3aa: CASSYLDRRGNTGELFF; CDR3nt: TGTGCCAGTAGTTACCTGGACAGGAGAGGAAACACCGGGGAGCTGTTTTTT; j_gene: TRBJ2-2; abundance: NA; d_gene: TRBD1; v_gene: TRBV19
CDR3aa: CASSLAGLAGDLSSTDTQYF; CDR3nt: TGCGCCAGCAGCTTGGCCGGACTAGCGGGGGACTTATCTAGCACAGATACGCAGTATTTT; j_gene: TRBJ2-3; abundance: once; d_gene: TRBD2; v_gene: TRBV5-1
CDR3aa: CASTNFNTGELFF; CDR3nt: TGTGCCAGCACCAATTTTAACACCGGGGAGCTGTTTTTT; j_gene: TRBJ2-2; abundance: few; d_gene: NA; v_gene: TRBV12-3/TRBV12-4
CDR3aa: CAWSVTGLNEQYF; CDR3nt: TGTGCCTGGAGTGTCACAGGGTTGAACGAGCAGTACTTC; j_gene: TRBJ2-7; abundance: NA; d_gene: NA; v_gene: TRBV30
CDR3aa: CAISESAGSNEKLFF; CDR3nt: TGTGCCATCAGTGAGTCGGCAGGTTCTAATGAAAAACTGTTTTTT; j_gene: TRBJ1-4; abundance: NA; d_gene: NA; v_gene: TRBV10-3
CDR3aa: CASSAWDRDQETQYF; CDR3nt: TGTGCCAGCTCTGCGTGGGACAGGGACCAAGAGACCCAGTACTTC; j_gene: TRBJ2-5; abundance: NA; d_gene: TRBD1; v_gene: TRBV18
CDR3aa: CASSRTGANEQFF; CDR3nt: TGTGCCAGCAGCCGGACAGGGGCCAATGAGCAGTTCTTC; j_gene: TRBJ2-1; abundance: NA; d_gene: TRBD1; v_gene: TRBV7-9
CDR3aa: CASSLPGTSGGAVYNEQFF; CDR3nt: TGTGCCAGCAGTTTGCCCGGGACTAGCGGGGGGGCGGTCTACAATGAGCAGTTCTTC; j_gene: TRBJ2-1; abundance: NA; d_gene: TRBD2; v_gene: TRBV6-2/TRBV6-3
CDR3aa: CASSTGQGQTEAFF; CDR3nt: TGCGCCAGCAGCACCGGACAGGGGCAAACTGAAGCTTTCTTT; j_gene: TRBJ1-1; abundance: NA; d_gene: TRBD1; v_gene: TRBV5-1
CDR3aa: CASSQYVSRENFF; CDR3nt: TGCGCCAGCAGCCAGTACGTGAGCCGCGAGAATTTCTTT; j_gene: TRBJ1-1; abundance: NA; d_gene: NA; v_gene: TRBV4-1
CDR3aa: CASSLEPGNYGYTF; CDR3nt: TGTGCCAGCAGCTTGGAGCCGGGGAACTATGGCTACACCTTC; j_gene: TRBJ1-2; abundance: once; d_gene: NA; v_gene: TRBV5-8
CDR3aa: CASSQSRANEKLFF; CDR3nt: TGTGCCAGCAGTCAATCCAGGGCTAATGAAAAACTGTTTTTT; j_gene: TRBJ1-4; abundance: NA; d_gene: NA; v_gene: TRBV6-5
CDR3aa: CASSSGLAGVDWQFF; CDR3nt: TGTGCCAGTAGTTCTGGACTAGCGGGGGTTGATTGGCAGTTCTTC; j_gene: TRBJ2-1; abundance: NA; d_gene: TRBD2; v_gene: TRBV19
CDR3aa: CASSFGRGGEETQYF; CDR3nt: TGCGCCAGCAGCTTTGGCAGGGGAGGAGAAGAGACCCAGTACTTC; j_gene: TRBJ2-5; abundance: NA; d_gene: NA; v_gene: TRBV5-1
CDR3aa: CASSPRTASSRNQPQHF; CDR3nt: TGTGCCAGTAGTCCCCGGACGGCCAGTTCTCGCAATCAGCCCCAGCATTTT; j_gene: TRBJ1-5; abundance: NA; d_gene: NA; v_gene: TRBV19
CDR3aa: CASSPWTGSNQPQHF; CDR3nt: TGCGCCAGCAGCCCGTGGACAGGGAGCAATCAGCCCCAGCATTTT; j_gene: TRBJ1-5; abundance: NA; d_gene: TRBD1; v_gene: TRBV5-1